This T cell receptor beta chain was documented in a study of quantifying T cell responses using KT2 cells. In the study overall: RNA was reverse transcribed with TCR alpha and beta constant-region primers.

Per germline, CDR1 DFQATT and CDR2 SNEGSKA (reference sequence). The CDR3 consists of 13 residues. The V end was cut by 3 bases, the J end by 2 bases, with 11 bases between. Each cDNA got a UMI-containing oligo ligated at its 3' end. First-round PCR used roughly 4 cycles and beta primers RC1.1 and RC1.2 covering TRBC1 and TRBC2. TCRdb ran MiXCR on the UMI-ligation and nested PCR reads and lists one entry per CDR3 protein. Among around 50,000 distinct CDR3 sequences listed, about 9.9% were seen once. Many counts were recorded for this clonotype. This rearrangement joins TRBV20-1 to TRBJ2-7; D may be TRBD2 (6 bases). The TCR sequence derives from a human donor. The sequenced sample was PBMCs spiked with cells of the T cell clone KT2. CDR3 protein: CSARGLETYEQYF. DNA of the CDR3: TGCAGTGCTAGGGGACTCGAAACCTACGAGCAGTACTTC.